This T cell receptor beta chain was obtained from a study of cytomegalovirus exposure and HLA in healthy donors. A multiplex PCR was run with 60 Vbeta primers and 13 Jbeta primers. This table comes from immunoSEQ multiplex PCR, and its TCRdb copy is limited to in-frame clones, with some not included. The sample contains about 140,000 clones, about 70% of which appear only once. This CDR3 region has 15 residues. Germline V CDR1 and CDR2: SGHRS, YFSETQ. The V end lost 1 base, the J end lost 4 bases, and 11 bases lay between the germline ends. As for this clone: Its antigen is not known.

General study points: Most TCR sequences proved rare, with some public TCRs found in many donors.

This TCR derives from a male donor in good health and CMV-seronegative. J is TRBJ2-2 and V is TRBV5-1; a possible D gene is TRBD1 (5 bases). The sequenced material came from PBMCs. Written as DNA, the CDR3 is TGCGCCAGCAGCTTGATAGGGGTGGGCACCGGGGAGCTGTTTTTT. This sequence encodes CASSLIGVGTGELFF.